The 12 T cell receptor beta chains listed next were all sequenced from one sample in a study of blood T cell repertoires in COVID-19. Libraries were prepared by immunoSEQ multiplex PCR; TCRdb keeps only in-frame clonotypes and omits some of them. The data hold about 370,000 clones, with 70% to 90% observed a single time. Input material: peripheral blood. These receptors all come from a woman aged 25 to 39 with COVID-19, enrolled during active disease.

This rearrangement joins TRBV6-5 to TRBJ1-6; maybe TRBD1 (5 bases). V lost 0 bases, J lost 12 bases, and 9 bases lay in between. The CDR3 has 13 residues. CDR1 and CDR2 from the germline V gene are MNHEY and SVGAGI. The CDR3 bases are TGTGCCAGCAGTTACTCACCAGGGCAACCCCTCCACTTT. Protein sequence: CASSYSPGQPLHF.

V is TRBV7-2 and J is TRBJ1-1; the D gene is possibly TRBD1 (6 bases). CDR3 length equals 14 residues. The germline gives CDR1 SGHTA, CDR2 FQGNSA. V was trimmed by 2 bases and J by 4 bases, leaving 11 bases between them. CDR3 protein: CASSLYEGVTEAFF. Written as DNA, the CDR3 is TGTGCCAGCAGCTTATATGAGGGGGTCACTGAAGCTTTCTTT.

The chain uses TRBV25-1 and TRBJ1-1, with D tentatively TRBD1 (6 bases). The CDR3 runs to 12 residues. CDR1 and CDR2 (germline): MGHDK, SYGVNS. Between the trimmed V and J ends, which lost 2 bases and 6 bases, there was a span of 7 bases. CDR3 DNA: TGTGCCAGCAGTGAAGCAGGGGCTGAAGCTTTCTTT. Translation gives CASSEAGAEAFF.

Only a few counts were recorded for this clone. This sequence joins TRBV6-5 and TRBJ2-1; TRBD2 aligns across 8 bases. This CDR3 contains 15 residues. CDR1 is MNHEY, CDR2 SVGAGI, per germline. Trimming cost V 6 bases and J 4 bases; bases outside gene matches: 8. The CDR3 protein is CASRQSGSFYNEQFF. DNA of the CDR3: TGTGCCAGCAGACAAAGCGGGAGCTTTTACAATGAGCAGTTCTTC.

V is TRBV25-1 and J is TRBJ2-2; D ambiguous. Germline lookup yields CDR1 MGHDK and CDR2 SYGVNS. The length of the CDR3 is 15 residues. Trimming left V 1 base short and J 2 bases short, with 8 bases between. The CDR3 coding sequence is TGTGCCAGCAGTGAATTCTACAGTAACACCGGGGAGCTGTTTTTT. This encodes CASSEFYSNTGELFF.

With regard to this clone: This specimen includes other DNA sequences encoding the same CDR3. This rearrangement joins TRBV24-1 to TRBJ2-3, with a tentative D call TRBD1 (5 bases). Germline assignment: CDR1 KGHDR and CDR2 SFDVKD. V was pared by 0 bases and J by 5 bases, with 8 bases between. CDR3 length equals 14 residues. The CDR3 here is CATSDLPRGDTQYF. CDR3 in DNA: TGTGCCACCAGTGATTTGCCAAGGGGAGATACGCAGTATTTT.

The CDR3 coding sequence is TGTGCCATCATAGTTTCAACAGGGTCGAACACCGGGGAGCTGTTTTTT. It is translated as CAIIVSTGSNTGELFF. The chain carries TRBV10-3 and TRBJ2-2; possibly TRBD1 for D (6 bases). This CDR3 is 16 amino acids long. Trimming took 7 bases from V and 0 from J, leaving 15 bases between them. CDR1 and CDR2 from the germline V gene are ENHRY and SYGVKD.

This sequence joins TRBV29-1 and TRBJ1-1; D is possibly TRBD1 (5 bases). The V and J ends lost 1 base and 2 bases respectively, with 14 bases between them. CDR3 size: 15 residues. Germline CDR1 reads SQVTM; CDR2 reads ANQGSEA. In DNA form, the CDR3 reads TGCAGCGTTGAAGGTCGATGGGGGGAAAACACTGAAGCTTTCTTT. Its protein is CSVEGRWGENTEAFF.

V usage is TRBV12-3 or TRBV12-4 and J usage is TRBJ1-1; perhaps TRBD1 as D (6 bases). V was clipped by 2 bases and J by 4 bases, with 8 bases between them. The CDR3 covers 13 residues. CDR3 region: CASSLLGGTEAFF. CDR3 bases: TGTGCCAGCAGTTTATTAGGGGGCACTGAAGCTTTCTTT.

The CDR3 region is CASSTIPKQVRSSYEQYV. In nucleotides, the CDR3 is TGTGCCAGTAGTACTATTCCCAAACAGGTGAGGAGCTCCTACGAGCAGTACGTC. The chain has TRBV19 and TRBJ2-7, with a weak D call TRBD1 (5 bases). V was clipped by 4 bases and J by 0 bases, with 22 bases between them. There are 18 residues in the CDR3. From germline, CDR1 is LNHDA and CDR2 SQIVND (reference sequence).

This clone was seen a single time. V usage is TRBV28 and J usage is TRBJ1-2; D remains unclear. CDR3 length: 13 residues. V lost 3 bases, J lost 6 bases, and 11 bases lay in between. Germline V CDR1 and CDR2: MDHEN, SYDVKM. The CDR3 is CASSFDRRDGYTF. In DNA, the CDR3 is TGTGCCAGCAGTTTTGATAGGCGGGATGGCTACACCTTC.

The gene calls are TRBV30 and TRBJ1-4; D unclear. From germline, CDR1 is GTSNPN and CDR2 SVGIG (reference sequence). The CDR3 contains 23 residues. The V end was cut by 0 bases, the J end by 4 bases, with 36 bases between. CDR3 sequence: CAWSVRGSQRTGLFWEFNEKLFF. In DNA form, the CDR3 reads TGTGCCTGGAGTGTACGAGGTTCCCAGCGTACCGGTTTGTTTTGGGAGTTTAATGAAAAACTGTTTTTT.